This is a list of T cell receptor beta chains from one sample in a study of PD-1 blockade in classical Hodgkin lymphoma. Using immunoSEQ multiplex PCR, the repertoire was profiled, and TCRdb retains in-frame clones only, with some absent. The sample consists of roughly 50,000 clones, roughly 75% of them appearing once. Sequenced material: peripheral blood mononuclear cells (PBMCs), taken before the second cycle of nivolumab. The receptors shown here come from a human donor with classical Hodgkin lymphoma. Each CDR3 is given with its conserved first and last residue. The order of the fields is V gene, CDR3 protein.

v_gene: TRBV28
CDR3aa: CASTSTHEQYF

v_gene: TRBV27
CDR3aa: CASSTGTSRPGEQFF

v_gene: TRBV30
CDR3aa: CAWSVQGNGQPQHF

v_gene: TRBV9
CDR3aa: CASSPTWGNQPQHF

v_gene: TRBV7-3
CDR3aa: CASSLMGDTQYF

v_gene: TRBV4-2
CDR3aa: CASSQSSSGTGELFF

v_gene: TRBV19
CDR3aa: CASASVTGGKRNIQYF

v_gene: TRBV29-1
CDR3aa: CSLTGIHTDTQYF

v_gene: TRBV5-5
CDR3aa: CASSLGSYYEQFF

v_gene: TRBV13
CDR3aa: CASSKTSGTDTQYF

v_gene: TRBV7-2
CDR3aa: CASSPGRINEKLFF

v_gene: TRBV10-1
CDR3aa: CASRPSGSTGELFF

v_gene: TRBV7-2
CDR3aa: CASSVGLGGGGYTF

v_gene: TRBV11-3
CDR3aa: CASSLEGSYEQYF

v_gene: TRBV6-5
CDR3aa: CASSRTGWTGELFF

v_gene: TRBV9
CDR3aa: CASSVGTSGANEQFF

v_gene: TRBV11-3
CDR3aa: CASSLGGTGGTEAFF

v_gene: TRBV5-1
CDR3aa: CASSLTRTSGTRAYNEQFF

v_gene: TRBV7-2
CDR3aa: CASSFGSSLYNEQLF

v_gene: TRBV5-1
CDR3aa: CASSLAFLDPGEADTQYF

v_gene: TRBV7-8
CDR3aa: CASSYRYGTDTQYF

v_gene: TRBV6-5
CDR3aa: CASSPQGTAPYEQYF

v_gene: TRBV5-1
CDR3aa: CASSLDPYNSPLHF

v_gene: TRBV5-4
CDR3aa: CASSLSSGRGTDTQYF

v_gene: TRBV5-1
CDR3aa: CASSLGSIGQANTEAFF

v_gene: TRBV2
CDR3aa: CASSQSRDLNEQFF

v_gene: TRBV7-8
CDR3aa: CASTSTDTQYF

v_gene: TRBV7-2
CDR3aa: CASSVERGYGYTF

v_gene: TRBV4-1
CDR3aa: CASSPSWGQGETQYF

v_gene: TRBV10-3
CDR3aa: CAISESFGGTEAFF

v_gene: TRBV29-1
CDR3aa: CSFSPGLGPYEQYF

v_gene: TRBV5-6
CDR3aa: CASSAWTLGGNQPQHF

v_gene: TRBV4-3
CDR3aa: CASSQGEGPYEQYF

v_gene: TRBV4-1
CDR3aa: CASSYARGGNYGYTF

v_gene: TRBV21-1
CDR3aa: CASSRLGREDGYTF

v_gene: TRBV28
CDR3aa: CASSAPDGYTF

v_gene: TRBV28
CDR3aa: CASSSGTESYNEQFF

v_gene: TRBV28
CDR3aa: CASSPTKEDFNYGYTF

v_gene: TRBV30
CDR3aa: CAWDRGNQPQHF

v_gene: TRBV6-1
CDR3aa: CASSEFMQGNEQFF

v_gene: TRBV30
CDR3aa: CAWSLRVGLIQPQHF

v_gene: TRBV7-3
CDR3aa: CASSLRSSTEAFF

v_gene: TRBV5-8
CDR3aa: CASSWGGGMSGFF

v_gene: TRBV9
CDR3aa: CASSLNEGTEAFF

v_gene: TRBV5-1
CDR3aa: CASSLGGSPLHF

v_gene: TRBV27
CDR3aa: CASSLEGIDSPLHF

v_gene: TRBV5-1
CDR3aa: CASSPYGGPIGDTQYF

v_gene: TRBV11-2
CDR3aa: CASSSNRGRDTQYF

v_gene: TRBV7-9
CDR3aa: CASRRTENTGELFF

v_gene: TRBV5-5
CDR3aa: CASSLAPGELFF

v_gene: TRBV7-2
CDR3aa: CASRPGTGGSPLHF

v_gene: TRBV29-1
CDR3aa: CSVGRNLQETQYF

v_gene: TRBV9
CDR3aa: CASSVGDRPMNTEAFF

v_gene: TRBV10-3
CDR3aa: CAARDLIEQYF

v_gene: TRBV10-2
CDR3aa: CASSGIGYGYTF

v_gene: TRBV7-3
CDR3aa: CASSRGSGELFF

v_gene: TRBV28
CDR3aa: CASSLGGVADTQYF

v_gene: TRBV7-9
CDR3aa: CASSLVGGIYTF